The sequence of this T cell receptor beta chain was determined in a study of beta chain features in type 1 diabetes. This clone was picked up a small number of times. Its antigen is not known. Study observations and caveats: All four CD4+ subsets of Type 1 diabetes patients contained TCRB CDR3s that were moderately but significantly shorter.

Germline V lookup: CDR1 SGHRS, CDR2 YFSETQ. V was pared by 2 bases and J by 3 bases, with 1 base of the junction left unmatched. The CDR3 totals 14 residues. Expressed TCRB transcripts were sequenced, since all the RNA that had been isolated was reverse transcribed. TCRdb keeps only in-frame clones here, not all; method: immunoSEQ multiplex PCR. Among about 660,000 clones listed, around 15% were seen once. The genes are TRBV5-1 and TRBJ2-1, with TRBD2 matching over 8 bases. The receptor comes from a man between 18 and 35 years old with type 1 diabetes. Sample: naive CD4+ T cells from blood. The CDR3 DNA sequence: TGCGCCAGCAGCTTTGCGGGGGGCTACAATGAGCAGTTCTTC. Translation: CASSFAGGYNEQFF. The whole variable domain, remainder taken from reference TRBV5-1 and TRBJ2-1, is KAGVTQTPRYLIKTRGQQVTLSCSPISGHRSVSWYQQTPGQGLQFLFEYFSETQRNKGNFPGRFSGRQFSNSRSEMNVSTLELGDSALYLCASSFAGGYNEQFFGPGTRLTVL.